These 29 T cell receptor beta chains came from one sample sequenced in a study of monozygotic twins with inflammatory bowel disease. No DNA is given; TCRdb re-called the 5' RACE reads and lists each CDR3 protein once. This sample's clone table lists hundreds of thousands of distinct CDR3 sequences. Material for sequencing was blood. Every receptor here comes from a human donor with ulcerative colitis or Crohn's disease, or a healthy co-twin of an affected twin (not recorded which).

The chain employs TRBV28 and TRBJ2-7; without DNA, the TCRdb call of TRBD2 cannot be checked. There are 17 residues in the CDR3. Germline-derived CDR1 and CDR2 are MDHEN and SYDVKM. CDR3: CASFPYPTSGKTYEQYF.

CDR3 protein: CSAPGGGPVNYNEQFF. This sequence joins TRBV20-1 and TRBJ2-1; no DNA is available, so the TRBD1 call from TCRdb remains unchecked. This CDR3 has 16 amino acids. From germline, CDR1 is DFQATT and CDR2 SNEGSKA (reference sequence).

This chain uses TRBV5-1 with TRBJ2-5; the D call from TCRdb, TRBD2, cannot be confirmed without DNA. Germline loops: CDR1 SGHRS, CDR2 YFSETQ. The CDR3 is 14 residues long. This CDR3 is CASSFGKGGETQYF. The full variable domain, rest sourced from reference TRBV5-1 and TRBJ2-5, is KAGVTQTPRYLIKTRGQQVTLSCSPISGHRSVSWYQQTPGQGLQFLFEYFSETQRNKGNFPGRFSGRQFSNSRSEMNVSTLELGDSALYLCASSFGKGGETQYFGPGTRLLVL.

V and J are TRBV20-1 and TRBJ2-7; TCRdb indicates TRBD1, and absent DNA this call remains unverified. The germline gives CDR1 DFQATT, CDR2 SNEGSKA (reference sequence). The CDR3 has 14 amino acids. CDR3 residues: CSARRDRGFYEQYF.

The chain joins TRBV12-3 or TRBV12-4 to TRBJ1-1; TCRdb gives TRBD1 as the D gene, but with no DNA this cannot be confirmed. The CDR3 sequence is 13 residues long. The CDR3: CASMYLNGGEAFF.

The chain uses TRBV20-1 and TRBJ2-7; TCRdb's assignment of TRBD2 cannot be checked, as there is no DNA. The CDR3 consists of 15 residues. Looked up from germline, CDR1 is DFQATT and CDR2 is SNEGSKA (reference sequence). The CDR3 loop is CSATGLAGDHREQYF.

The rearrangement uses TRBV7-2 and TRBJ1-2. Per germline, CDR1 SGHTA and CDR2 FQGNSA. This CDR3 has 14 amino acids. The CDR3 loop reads CASSLGQNFRGYTF. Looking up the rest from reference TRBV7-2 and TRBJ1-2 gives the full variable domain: GAGVSQSPSNKVTEKGKDVELRCDPISGHTALYWYRQSLGQGLEFLIYFQGNSAPDKSGLPSDRFSAERTGGSVSTLTIQRTQQEDSAVYLCASSLGQNFRGYTFGSGTRLTVV.

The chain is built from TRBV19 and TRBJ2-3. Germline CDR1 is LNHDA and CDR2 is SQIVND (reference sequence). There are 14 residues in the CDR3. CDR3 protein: CASSGPIITDTQYF.

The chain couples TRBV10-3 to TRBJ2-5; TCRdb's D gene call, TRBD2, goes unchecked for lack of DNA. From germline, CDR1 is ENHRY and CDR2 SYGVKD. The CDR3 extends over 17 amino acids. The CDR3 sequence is CAISSDGLFQSKETQYF.

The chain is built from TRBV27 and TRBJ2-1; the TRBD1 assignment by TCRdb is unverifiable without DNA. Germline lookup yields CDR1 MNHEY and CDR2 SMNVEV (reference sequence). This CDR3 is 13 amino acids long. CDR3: CASSFEGAVEQFF.

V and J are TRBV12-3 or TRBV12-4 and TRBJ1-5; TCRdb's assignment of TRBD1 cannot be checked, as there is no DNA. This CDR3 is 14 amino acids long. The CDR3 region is CASSFSAGNQPQHF.

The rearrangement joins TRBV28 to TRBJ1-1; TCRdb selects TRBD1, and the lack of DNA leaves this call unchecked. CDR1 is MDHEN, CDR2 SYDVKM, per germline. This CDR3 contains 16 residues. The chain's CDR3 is CASDSTGRPMNTEAFF.

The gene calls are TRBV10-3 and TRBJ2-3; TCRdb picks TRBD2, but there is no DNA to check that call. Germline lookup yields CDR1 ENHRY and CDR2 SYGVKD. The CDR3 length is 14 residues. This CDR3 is CARKLATSTDTQYF.

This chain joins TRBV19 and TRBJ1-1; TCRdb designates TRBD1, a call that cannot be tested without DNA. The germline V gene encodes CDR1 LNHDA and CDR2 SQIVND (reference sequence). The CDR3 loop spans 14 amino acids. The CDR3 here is CASTGGVGNTEAFF.

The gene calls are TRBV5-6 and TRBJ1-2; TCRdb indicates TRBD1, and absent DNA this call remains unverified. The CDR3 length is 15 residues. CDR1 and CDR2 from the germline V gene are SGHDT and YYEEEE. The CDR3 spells CASSSFSGGPPRYTF.

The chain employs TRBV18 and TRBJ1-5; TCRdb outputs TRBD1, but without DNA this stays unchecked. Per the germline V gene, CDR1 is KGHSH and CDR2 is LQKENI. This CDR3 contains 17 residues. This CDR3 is CASSPIGTLRGNQPQHF.

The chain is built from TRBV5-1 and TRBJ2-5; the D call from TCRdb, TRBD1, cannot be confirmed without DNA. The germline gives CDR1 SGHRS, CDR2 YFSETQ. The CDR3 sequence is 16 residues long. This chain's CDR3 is CASSLVPSGGWETQYF.

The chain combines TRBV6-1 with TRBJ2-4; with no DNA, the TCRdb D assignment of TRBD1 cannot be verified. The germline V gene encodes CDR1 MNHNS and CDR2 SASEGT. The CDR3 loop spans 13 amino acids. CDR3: CASGNGAGNIQYF.

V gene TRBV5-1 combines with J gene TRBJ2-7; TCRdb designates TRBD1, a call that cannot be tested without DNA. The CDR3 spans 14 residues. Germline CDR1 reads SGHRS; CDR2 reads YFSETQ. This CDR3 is CASSYGITTYEQYF.

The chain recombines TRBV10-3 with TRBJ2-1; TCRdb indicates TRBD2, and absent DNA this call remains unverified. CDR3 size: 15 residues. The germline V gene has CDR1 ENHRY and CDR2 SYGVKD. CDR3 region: CAISVGLAGDYEQFF.

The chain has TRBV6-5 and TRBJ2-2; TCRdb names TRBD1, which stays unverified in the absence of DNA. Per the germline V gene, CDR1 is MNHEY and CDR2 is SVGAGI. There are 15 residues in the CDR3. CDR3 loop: CASSYQGVNTGELFF.

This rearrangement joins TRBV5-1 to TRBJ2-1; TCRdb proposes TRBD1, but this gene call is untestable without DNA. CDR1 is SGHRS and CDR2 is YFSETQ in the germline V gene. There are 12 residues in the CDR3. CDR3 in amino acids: CASSSTGNEQFF.

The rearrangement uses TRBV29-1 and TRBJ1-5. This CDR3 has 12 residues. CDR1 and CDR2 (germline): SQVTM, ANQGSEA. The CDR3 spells CSGRNPDQPQHF.

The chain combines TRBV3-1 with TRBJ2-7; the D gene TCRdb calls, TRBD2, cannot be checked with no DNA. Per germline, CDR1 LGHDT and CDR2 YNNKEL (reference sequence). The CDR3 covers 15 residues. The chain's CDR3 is CASSQSGTHSGEQYF.

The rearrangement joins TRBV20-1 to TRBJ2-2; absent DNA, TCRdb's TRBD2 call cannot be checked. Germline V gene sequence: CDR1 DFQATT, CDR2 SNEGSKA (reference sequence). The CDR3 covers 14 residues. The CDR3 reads CSALRGGNTGELFF.

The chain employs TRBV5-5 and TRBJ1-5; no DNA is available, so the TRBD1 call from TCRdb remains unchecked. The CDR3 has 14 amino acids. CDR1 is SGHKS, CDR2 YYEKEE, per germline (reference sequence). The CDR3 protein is CASSLGTGGRPQHF.

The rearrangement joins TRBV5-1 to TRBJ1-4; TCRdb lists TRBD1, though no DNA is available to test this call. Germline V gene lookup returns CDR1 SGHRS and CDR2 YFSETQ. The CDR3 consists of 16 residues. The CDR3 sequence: CASSLGNRGIEEKLFF.

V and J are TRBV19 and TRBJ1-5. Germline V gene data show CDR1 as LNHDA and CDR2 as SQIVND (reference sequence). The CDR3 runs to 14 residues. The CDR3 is CASTADLPGQPQHF.

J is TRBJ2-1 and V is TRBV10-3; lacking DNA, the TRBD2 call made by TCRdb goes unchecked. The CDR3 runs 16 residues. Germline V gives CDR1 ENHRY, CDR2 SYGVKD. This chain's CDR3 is CAISESASGSYNEQFF.